Below are 3 T cell receptor beta chains sequenced from a single sample in a study of T cell responses to AZD1222 COVID-19 vaccine. Data came from immunoSEQ multiplex PCR; TCRdb stores just in-frame clones and leaves some out. The table lists 160,000 or so clones, roughly nine tenths of them singletons. The material sequenced was peripheral blood, taken after recovery from COVID-19. These receptors were obtained from an adult who had recovered from COVID-19.

V usage is TRBV16 and J usage is TRBJ2-5; TRBD1 is a possible D gene (6 bases). V was pared by 1 base and J by 5 bases, with 14 bases between. The CDR3 is 15 residues long. The germline V gene has CDR1 KGHSY and CDR2 FQNENV. The CDR3 sequence is CASSQWGHLPETQYF. The CDR3 nucleotides read TGTGCCAGCAGCCAATGGGGACACCTCCCGGAGACCCAGTACTTC.

DNA for the CDR3: TGTGCCAGCAGCTTGGGGACAGGGGGGGGCCAGTACTTC. Translation gives CASSLGTGGGQYF. The chain employs TRBV5-6 and TRBJ2-7, with 10 bases lining up with TRBD1. This CDR3 is 13 amino acids long. V lost 0 bases, J lost 10 bases, and 4 bases stayed unmatched. Looked up from germline, CDR1 is SGHDT and CDR2 is YYEEEE. Full variable domain (outside the CDR3, taken from reference TRBV5-6 and TRBJ2-7): DAGVTQSPTHLIKTRGQQVTLRCSPKSGHDTVSWYQQALGQGPQFIFQYYEEEERQRGNFPDRFSGHQFPNYSSELNVNALLLGDSALYLCASSLGTGGGQYFGPGTRLTVT.

The chain carries TRBV5-1 and TRBJ1-1, with D hard to call. V shed 1 base and J shed 5 bases, with 12 bases lying between them. The CDR3 runs to 14 residues. CDR1 and CDR2 (germline): SGHRS, YFSETQ. The CDR3 nucleotides are TGCGCCAGCAGCTTGTCCTCACCCAATACTGAAGCTTTCTTT. Its translation: CASSLSSPNTEAFF. The full variable domain, in which reference TRBV5-1 and TRBJ1-1 provide the parts outside the CDR3, is KAGVTQTPRYLIKTRGQQVTLSCSPISGHRSVSWYQQTPGQGLQFLFEYFSETQRNKGNFPGRFSGRQFSNSRSEMNVSTLELGDSALYLCASSLSSPNTEAFFGQGTRLTVV.